This T cell receptor (beta chain) was captured by sequencing in a study of glioma-infiltrating T cells (dated by TCRdb to about 2016). Study-level background: TCR alpha- and beta-chain repertoires were sequenced from glioma tissue, non-neoplastic brain tissue and matched peripheral blood mononuclear cells. Three low-grade glioma patients, roughly 8 primary glioblastoma patients and three non-glioma patients contributing non-neoplastic brain tissue were included in the paired cohort. To measure how far tissue and blood T-cell populations diverged, each tissue-infiltrating repertoire was compared against the peripheral blood repertoire of the same patient.

The paper as a whole reports these results and caveats: Very few CDR3 sequences were found to be shared between tissue and blood, and this scarcity was attributed to high CDR3 diversity and limited sampling. VJ-independent divergence between tissue and blood was lower than expected in non-neoplastic patients but higher than expected in all gliomas, particularly low-grade gliomas. Small numbers underpinned the group comparisons: 7 to 9 glioblastoma patients, three low-grade glioma patients and three non-neoplastic patients.

TCR alpha and beta CDR3 regions were amplified with the iRepertoire nested amplicon-rescue multiplex PCR (arm-PCR) platform from RNA. The input for one-step reverse transcription and amplification was roughly 85-400 ng of tissue mRNA or PBMC total RNA. Following bead purification, Illumina adapters were added by a secondary multiplex PCR, and the libraries were gel-purified between 200 and 400 bp. Libraries carried internal 6-nucleotide barcodes used for demultiplexing. Sequencing of libraries was performed on an Illumina MiSeq with 2x220 or 2x250 nucleotide paired-end reads. As for how the authors treated the data: Paired reads were merged using FLASH 1.2.11 and were aligned to the GRCh37 human genome using BWA-MEM, after which TRA and TRB reads were extracted. For V and J assignment, an IMGT-derived reference of cassette sequences and CDR3 motifs that included pseudogenes was used. Reads were translated in three frames, and productive CDR3s were defined as those with a C...FGXG motif and no stop codons. A clonotype was defined as a unique combination of a V-J cassette pair and a CDR3 amino acid sequence. Reads were filtered by Hamming distance, thresholded by each sample's sequence error rate in mapped regions. TCRdb itself trimmed the public reads at Q25 with fastp, ran MiXCR and retained productive beta chains. Every entry covers one CDR3 protein and lists the most common genes and DNA from its rows. V and J calls and clone size were set by TCRdb, not the authors. This sample comprises over 100,000 distinct CDR3 sequences, 25% to 30% of them detected only once. Around a third of the sample is taken by the ten largest.

In the case of this clonotype: What this receptor recognizes is not known. No base quality values were provided; no much bigger clone lies one nucleotide off.

The receptor was isolated from a human donor with low-grade glioma or glioblastoma, undergoing nonglioma brain surgery, or in good health (not recorded which). Sequencing was carried out using glioma tissue, nonneoplastic brain tissue, or PBMCs (not recorded which).

Here is the DNA: TGTGCCAGCAGCCAGGGCGGCTTCTCTGGAAACACCATATATTTT. This yields the protein CASSQGGFSGNTIYF. Here the chain combines TRBV7-2 and TRBJ1-3; TRBD1 might be the D gene, on 5 matching bases. V is shortened by 5 bases, J by 0 bases, and the region joining them spans 11 bases. The CDR3 holds 15 amino acids from the cysteine to the phenylalanine. Only the CDR3 region is kept as DNA, spanning 45 bases read in frame from base 1. Per the germline V gene, SGHTA is the CDR1 and FQGNSA is the CDR2.